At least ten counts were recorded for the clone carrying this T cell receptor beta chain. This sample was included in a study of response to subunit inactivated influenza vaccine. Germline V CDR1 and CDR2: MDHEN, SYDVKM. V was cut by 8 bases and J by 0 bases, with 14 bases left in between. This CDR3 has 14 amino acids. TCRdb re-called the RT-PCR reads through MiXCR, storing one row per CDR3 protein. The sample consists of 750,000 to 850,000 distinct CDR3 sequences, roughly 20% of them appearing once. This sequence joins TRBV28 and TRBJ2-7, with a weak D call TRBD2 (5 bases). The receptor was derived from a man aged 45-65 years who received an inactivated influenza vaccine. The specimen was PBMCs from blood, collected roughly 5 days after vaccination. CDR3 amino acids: CASRPPAASYEQYF. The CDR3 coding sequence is TGTGCCAGCCGTCCCCCAGCGGCCTCCTACGAGCAGTACTTC.